The 3 T cell receptor beta chains in this list originate from one sample, sequenced in a study of response to subunit inactivated influenza vaccine (dated by TCRdb to 2017 to 2018). Libraries were made using RT-PCR. The data were produced on an Illumina HiSeq 2500. The public reads were reanalyzed by TCRdb: fastp trimming at Q25, MiXCR alignment, in-frame beta chains only. Rows matching on CDR3 protein sequence are summarized as one entry with the most common DNA and genes. The sample table lists about 570,000 distinct CDR3 sequences, 12% of them with a count of one. Roughly 10% of the sample rests with the top ten. The material was PBMCs from blood, obtained on the day of vaccination. The receptors here all came from a man in his fifties or sixties who received an inactivated influenza vaccine. Donor details come from another sample of the same person, matched by shared clones.

The chain couples TRBV6-1 to TRBJ2-3; possible D gene TRBD1, 5 bases. CDR1 and CDR2 from the germline V gene are MNHNS and SASEGT. Trimming removed 6 bases at V and 0 bases at J, with 13 bases between. The CDR3 sequence is 15 residues long. The CDR3 here is CASRRDRTSTDTQYF. CDR3 sequence (DNA): TGTGCCAGCAGACGCGACAGAACTAGCACAGATACGCAGTATTTT.

This clonotype was seen more than once but under ten times. The chain joins TRBV5-1 to TRBJ2-2; 10 bases match TRBD1. Germline CDR1 reads SGHRS; CDR2 reads YFSETQ. This CDR3 contains 15 residues. Trimming cost V 2 bases and J 4 bases; bases outside gene matches: 2. The CDR3 protein is CASSFGQGVTGELFF. The CDR3 DNA is TGCGCCAGCAGCTTCGGACAGGGGGTCACCGGGGAGCTGTTTTTT.

This clonotype was seen more than once but under ten times. The rearrangement links TRBV27 to TRBJ2-2; 14 bases map to TRBD2. Germline loops: CDR1 MNHEY, CDR2 SMNVEV (reference sequence). Trimming cost V 4 bases and J 4 bases; bases outside gene matches: 8. The CDR3 loop spans 18 amino acids. The DNA for the CDR3 is TGTGCCAGCAGTTCGGGACTAGCGGGGGATGGGAGCACCGGGGAGCTGTTTTTT. Its translation: CASSSGLAGDGSTGELFF.